This entry features one TCR beta chain sequence. These data belong to a study of shared clonotypes between healthy human individuals. CD45RO-negative cells were positively selected for CCR7, leaving out terminally differentiated effector memory CD45RA+ cells. The data were produced by immunoSEQ multiplex PCR, yet TCRdb's version contains in-frame clones alone and is incomplete. The sample lists hundreds of thousands of clones; around 96% were seen once. V lost 4 bases and J 2 bases, leaving 6 bases between the germline ends. The CDR3 spans 12 residues. CDR1 is SGHTS and CDR2 is YDEGEE in the germline V gene.

The chain is built from TRBV5-8 and TRBJ1-2; no clear D. The source of this sequence is a woman aged 30 to 39 in good health. The material sequenced was naive CD8+ T cells sorted from blood. CDR3 nucleotide sequence: TGTGCCAGCAGCCCGGGGAACTATGGCTACACCTTC. Protein: CASSPGNYGYTF.